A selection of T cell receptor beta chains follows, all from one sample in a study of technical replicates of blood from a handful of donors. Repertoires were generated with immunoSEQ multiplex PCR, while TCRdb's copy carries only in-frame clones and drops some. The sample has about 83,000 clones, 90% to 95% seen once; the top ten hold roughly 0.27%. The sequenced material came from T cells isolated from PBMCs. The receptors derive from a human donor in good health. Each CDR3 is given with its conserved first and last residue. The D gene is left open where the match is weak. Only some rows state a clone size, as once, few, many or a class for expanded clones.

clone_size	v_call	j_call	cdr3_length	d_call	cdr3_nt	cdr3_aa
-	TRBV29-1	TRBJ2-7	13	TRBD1	TGCAGCGTTGAAGGACAGGGTACCTACGAGCAGTACTTC	CSVEGQGTYEQYF
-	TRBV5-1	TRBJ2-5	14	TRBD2	TGCGCCAGCAGCTTGGCTAGCGGACAAGAGACCCAGTACTTC	CASSLASGQETQYF
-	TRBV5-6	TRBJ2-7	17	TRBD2	TGTGCCAGCAGCTTGGCCTTCTTCGGGACTAGAGCCTACGAGCAGTACTTC	CASSLAFFGTRAYEQYF
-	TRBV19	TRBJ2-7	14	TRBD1	TGTGCCAGTAGTATAGGGACAGGGGGCGAGGAGCAGTACTTC	CASSIGTGGEEQYF
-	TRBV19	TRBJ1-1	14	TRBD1	TGTGCCAGCATAGATCAGGGGGGTGACACTGAAGCTTTCTTT	CASIDQGGDTEAFF
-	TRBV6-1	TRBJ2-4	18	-	TGTGCCAGCAGTGCCCTGGCGGGGCCGCCGCTAGCCAAAAACATTCAGTACTTC	CASSALAGPPLAKNIQYF
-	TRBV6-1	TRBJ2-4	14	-	TGTGCCAGCAGTGGGGGAGCTGGCGGCGTTCGTCAGTACTTC	CASSGGAGGVRQYF
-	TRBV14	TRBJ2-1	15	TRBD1	TGTGCCAGCAGCCAAGCTACAGGGGGAGACAATGAGCAGTTCTTC	CASSQATGGDNEQFF
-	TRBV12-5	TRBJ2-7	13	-	TGTGCTAGTGGTTTGGGCAGGGTCTACGAGCAGTACTTC	CASGLGRVYEQYF
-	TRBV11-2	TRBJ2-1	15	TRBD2	TGTGCCAGCAGCTTAAGCGGGAGCTCCTACAATGAGCAGTTCTTC	CASSLSGSSYNEQFF
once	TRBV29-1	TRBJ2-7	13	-	TGCAGCGCAAAGGCAGGGTGGGGAAACGAGCAGTACTTC	CSAKAGWGNEQYF
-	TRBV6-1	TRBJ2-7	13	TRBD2	TGTGCCAGCATACGCGGGGGGCACTACGAGCAGTACTTC	CASIRGGHYEQYF
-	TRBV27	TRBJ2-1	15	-	TGTGCCAGCAGTTTACTGTCGGGGGGCCCGAATGAGCAGTTCTTC	CASSLLSGGPNEQFF
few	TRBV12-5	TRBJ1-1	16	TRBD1	TGTGCTAGTGGTTTGCCCGGGACAGGGATGAACACTGAAGCTTTCTTT	CASGLPGTGMNTEAFF
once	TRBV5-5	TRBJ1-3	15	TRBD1	TGTGCCAGCAGCAAGACAGGGGGCTCAGGAAACACCATATATTTT	CASSKTGGSGNTIYF
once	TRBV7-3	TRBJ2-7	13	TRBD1	TGTGCCAGCAGCATGACAGGGGACTACGAGCAGTACTTC	CASSMTGDYEQYF
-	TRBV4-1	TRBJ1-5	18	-	TGCGCCAGCAGCCAAGGCCGGATACAGGGTGTGGGCAATCAGCCCCAGCATTTT	CASSQGRIQGVGNQPQHF
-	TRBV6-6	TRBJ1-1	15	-	TGTGCCAGCAGTTTATCACTTTTAACCCAGGGGAGAGCTTTCTTT	CASSLSLLTQGRAFF
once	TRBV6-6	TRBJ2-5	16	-	TGTGCCAGCAGCAACCTGACCGGGACACAGCAAGAGACCCAGTACTTC	CASSNLTGTQQETQYF
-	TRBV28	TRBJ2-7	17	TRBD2	TGTGCCAGCAGTTCCACCGGGACTAGCGTCAGGGACTACGAGCAGTACTTC	CASSSTGTSVRDYEQYF
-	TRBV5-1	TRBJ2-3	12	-	TGCGCCAGCAGCTTCTCCACAGATACGCAGTATTTT	CASSFSTDTQYF
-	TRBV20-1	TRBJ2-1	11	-	TGCAGTGCTAGACTCGGGGATGAGCAGTTCTTC	CSARLGDEQFF
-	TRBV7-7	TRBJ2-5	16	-	TGTGCTAGCAGCCCCATGGGCGGGGAGGTTCTTGAGACCCAGTACTTC	CASSPMGGEVLETQYF
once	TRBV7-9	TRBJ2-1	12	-	TGTGCCAGCAGCTTACGGGTTTCGCCGTCGTTCTTC	CASSLRVSPSFF
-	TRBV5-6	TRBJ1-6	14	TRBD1	TGTGCCAGCAGCTTGACAGGGGGAAATTCACCCCTCCACTTT	CASSLTGGNSPLHF
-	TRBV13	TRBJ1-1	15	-	TGTGCCAGCAGCTTAGGTGTGGGGGCGAACACTGAAGCTTTCTTT	CASSLGVGANTEAFF
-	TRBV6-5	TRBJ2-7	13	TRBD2	TGTGCCAGCAGTTACCGGGGAGGGTACGAGCAGTACTTC	CASSYRGGYEQYF
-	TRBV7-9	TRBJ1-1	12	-	TGTGCCAGCAGCTTAGTCAGCGCCGAAGCTTTCTTT	CASSLVSAEAFF
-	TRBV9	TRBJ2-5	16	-	TGTGCCAGCAGCCAAGGCCCCCACAGGATAGCAGAGACCCAGTACTTC	CASSQGPHRIAETQYF
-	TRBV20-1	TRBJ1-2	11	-	TGCAGTGCCCCTGGGGCTTCTGGCTACACCTTC	CSAPGASGYTF
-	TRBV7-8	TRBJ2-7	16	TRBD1	TGTGCCAGCAGCTTAGACCCCAAGACAGGGACCTACGAGCAGTACTTC	CASSLDPKTGTYEQYF
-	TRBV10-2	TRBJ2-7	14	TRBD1	TGCGCCAGCAGGGGACAGGGGGACGCGTACGAGCAGTACTTC	CASRGQGDAYEQYF
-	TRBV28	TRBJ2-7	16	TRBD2	TGTGCCAGCAGTACCGGACTAGCGGGGGGCATCTACGAGCAGTACTTC	CASSTGLAGGIYEQYF
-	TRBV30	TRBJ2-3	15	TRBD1	TGTGCCTGGAGTGCTACAGGGGCCAGCACAGATACGCAGTATTTT	CAWSATGASTDTQYF
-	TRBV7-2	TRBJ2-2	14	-	TGTGCCAGCAGCTTAGTAGGCGGGGCCGGGGAGCTGTTTTTT	CASSLVGGAGELFF
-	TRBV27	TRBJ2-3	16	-	TGTGCCAGCAGTCCGTCCTTACGGACAGACACAGATACGCAGTATTTT	CASSPSLRTDTDTQYF
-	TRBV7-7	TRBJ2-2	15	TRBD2	TGTGCTAGCAGCTTAAGGGAGGGCAACACCGGGGAGCTGTTTTTT	CASSLREGNTGELFF
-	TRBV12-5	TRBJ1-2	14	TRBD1	TGTGCTAGTGGTCCGACAGGGCTATTACGGGGCTACACCTTC	CASGPTGLLRGYTF
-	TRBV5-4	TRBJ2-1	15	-	TGTGCCAGCAGCACTGGGCTGGAATCCTACAATGAGCAGTTCTTC	CASSTGLESYNEQFF
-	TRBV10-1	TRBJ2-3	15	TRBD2	TGCGCCAGCAGTGAGGTAGCGGGAGGAACAGATACGCAGTATTTT	CASSEVAGGTDTQYF
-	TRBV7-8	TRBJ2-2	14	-	TGTGCCAGCCCACTAGCATCGAACACCGGGGAGCTGTTTTTT	CASPLASNTGELFF
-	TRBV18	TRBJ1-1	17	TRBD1	TGTGCCAGCTCACCACCTCTTGGAGAACAGGGGGTAAGTGAAGCTTTCTTT	CASSPPLGEQGVSEAFF
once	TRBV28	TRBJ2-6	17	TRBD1	TGTGCCAGCAGTTCCCGGAGAGGGGGCGGTGGGGCCAACGTCCTGACTTTC	CASSSRRGGGGANVLTF
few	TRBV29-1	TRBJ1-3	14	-	TGCAGCGTTGAAGAGGCCAGCTCTGGAAACACCATATATTTT	CSVEEASSGNTIYF
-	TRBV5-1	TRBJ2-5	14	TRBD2	TGCGCCAGCAGCAGGGGAGGGAGGGTGGAGACCCAGTACTTC	CASSRGGRVETQYF
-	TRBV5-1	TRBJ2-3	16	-	TGCGCCAGCAGCCTTGGAGGGAGAGCTAGCACAGATACGCAGTATTTT	CASSLGGRASTDTQYF
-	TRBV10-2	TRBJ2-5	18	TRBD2	TGCGCCAGCAGTGGAGGGGGTATCACTAGCGGGTTTCAAGAGACCCAGTACTTC	CASSGGGITSGFQETQYF
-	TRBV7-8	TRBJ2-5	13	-	TGTGCCAGCACCGGGACCCAGGGGAAGACCCAGTACTTC	CASTGTQGKTQYF
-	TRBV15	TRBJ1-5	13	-	TGTGCCACCAGCATAGACAGAAATCAGCCCCAGCATTTT	CATSIDRNQPQHF
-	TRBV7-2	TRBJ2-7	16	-	TGTGCCAGCAGCGCGGCAGTTTCCGGGATCTCCTACGAGCAGTACTTC	CASSAAVSGISYEQYF
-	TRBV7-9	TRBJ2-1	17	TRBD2	TGTGCCAGCAGCCCAACTTGGCGGGAGGGCTCCTACAATGAGCAGTTCTTC	CASSPTWREGSYNEQFF
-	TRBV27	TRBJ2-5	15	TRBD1	TGTGCCAGCAGTCGGGGGACAGGGCTTGCGGAGACCCAGTACTTC	CASSRGTGLAETQYF
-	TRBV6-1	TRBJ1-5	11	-	TGTGCCAGCAGTAAAGACAAAGCCCAGCATTTT	CASSKDKAQHF
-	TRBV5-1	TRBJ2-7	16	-	TGCGCCAGCAGCTTGGCCCTGGCAGTTTTCCCCTACGAGCAGTACTTC	CASSLALAVFPYEQYF